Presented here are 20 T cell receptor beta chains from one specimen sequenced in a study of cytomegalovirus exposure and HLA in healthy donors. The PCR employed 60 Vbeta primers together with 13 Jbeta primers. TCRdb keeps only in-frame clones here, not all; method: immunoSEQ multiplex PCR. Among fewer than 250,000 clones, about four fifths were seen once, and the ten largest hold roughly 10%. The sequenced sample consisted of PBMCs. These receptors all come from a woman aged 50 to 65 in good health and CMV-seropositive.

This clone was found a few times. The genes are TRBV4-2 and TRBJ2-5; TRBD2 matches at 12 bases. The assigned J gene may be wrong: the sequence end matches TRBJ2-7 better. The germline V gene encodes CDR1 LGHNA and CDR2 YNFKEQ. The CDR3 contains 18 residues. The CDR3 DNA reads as TGTGCCAGCAGCCAAGACCGGGCTAGCGGGGGGGGGTACGACGAGCAGTACTTC. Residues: CASSQDRASGGGYDEQYF.

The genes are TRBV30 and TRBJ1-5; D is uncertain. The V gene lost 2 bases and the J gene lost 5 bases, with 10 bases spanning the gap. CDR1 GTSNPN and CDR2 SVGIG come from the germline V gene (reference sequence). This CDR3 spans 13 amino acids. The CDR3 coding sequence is TGTGCCTGGAGTCAGGTTCGCGATCAGCCCCAGCATTTT. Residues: CAWSQVRDQPQHF.

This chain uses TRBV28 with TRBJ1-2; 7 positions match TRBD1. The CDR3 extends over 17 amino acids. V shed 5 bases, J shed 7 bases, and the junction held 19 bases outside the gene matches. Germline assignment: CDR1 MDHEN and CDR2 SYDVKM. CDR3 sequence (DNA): TGTGCCAGCAGTATACCAGCCGGGACAGACAGAATCTCTGGCTACACCTTC. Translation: CASSIPAGTDRISGYTF.

CDR3 protein: CASSFIAGITDTQYF. CDR3 in DNA: TGTGCCAGCAGCTTTATAGCGGGGATCACAGATACGCAGTATTTT. V usage is TRBV7-6 and J usage is TRBJ2-3; TRBD2 agrees at 8 bases. V lost 3 bases to trimming and J lost 2 bases; unmatched junction nucleotides: 4. CDR3 length equals 15 residues. CDR1 is SGHVS, CDR2 FNYEAQ, per germline.

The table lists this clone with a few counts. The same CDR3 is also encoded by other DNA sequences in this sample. CDR3 region: CASSLVRGAEQYF. CDR3 nucleotide sequence: TGTGCCAGCAGTCTTGTACGGGGTGCCGAGCAGTACTTC. This chain joins TRBV5-6 and TRBJ2-7; tentative D call: TRBD2 (5 bases). The CDR3 length is 13 residues. V dropped 5 bases and J dropped 6 bases, with 15 bases sitting between them. Germline loops: CDR1 SGHDT, CDR2 YYEEEE.

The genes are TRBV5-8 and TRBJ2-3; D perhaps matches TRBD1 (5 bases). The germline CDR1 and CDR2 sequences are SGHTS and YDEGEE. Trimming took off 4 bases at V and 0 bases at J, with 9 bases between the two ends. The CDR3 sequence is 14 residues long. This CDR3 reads CASSAKGSTDTQYF. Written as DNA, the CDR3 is TGTGCCAGCAGCGCTAAGGGGAGCACAGATACGCAGTATTTT.

CDR3 residues: CASSQGSINYGYTF. The CDR3 DNA sequence: TGTGCCAGCAGTCAGGGATCAATTAACTATGGCTACACCTTC. The chain couples TRBV28 to TRBJ1-2; D might be TRBD1 (5 bases). Trimming cost V 5 bases and J 1 base, with 11 bases left between them. Germline V lookup: CDR1 MDHEN, CDR2 SYDVKM. The CDR3 has 14 amino acids.

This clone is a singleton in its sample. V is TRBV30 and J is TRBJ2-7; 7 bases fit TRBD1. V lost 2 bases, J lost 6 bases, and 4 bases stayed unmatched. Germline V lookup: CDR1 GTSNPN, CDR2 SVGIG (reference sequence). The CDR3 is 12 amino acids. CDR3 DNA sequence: TGTGCCTGGAGTAACCCAGGGGGCGAGCAGTACTTC. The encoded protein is CAWSNPGGEQYF. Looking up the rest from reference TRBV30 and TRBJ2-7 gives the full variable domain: SQTIHQWPATLVQPVGSPLSLECTVEGTSNPNLYWYRQAAGRGLQLLFYSVGIGQISSEVPQNLSASRPQDRQFILSSKKLLLSDSGFYLCAWSNPGGEQYFGPGTRLTVT.

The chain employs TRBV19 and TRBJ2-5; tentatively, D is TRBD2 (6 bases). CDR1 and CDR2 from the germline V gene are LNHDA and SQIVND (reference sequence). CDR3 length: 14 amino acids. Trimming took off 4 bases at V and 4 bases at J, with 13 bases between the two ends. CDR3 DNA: TGTGCCAGTAGTAGGAGGGGCCTATTAGAGACCCAGTACTTC. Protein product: CASSRRGLLETQYF.

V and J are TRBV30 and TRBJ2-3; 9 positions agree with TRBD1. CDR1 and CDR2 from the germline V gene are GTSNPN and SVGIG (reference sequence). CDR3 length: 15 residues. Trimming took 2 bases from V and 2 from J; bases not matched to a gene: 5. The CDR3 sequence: CAWSTGTGSTDTQYF. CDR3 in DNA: TGTGCCTGGAGTACCGGGACAGGGTCCACAGATACGCAGTATTTT.

The CDR3 here is CASSIVRNTEAFF. CDR3 in DNA: TGTGCCAGTAGTATCGTTAGGAACACTGAAGCTTTCTTT. V and J are TRBV19 and TRBJ1-1; unclear D gene. V was shortened by 3 bases and J by 1 base, with 6 bases between the two germline ends. Germline-derived CDR1 and CDR2 are LNHDA and SQIVND (reference sequence). CDR3 size: 13 residues. The full variable domain, its missing parts supplied by reference TRBV19 and TRBJ1-1, is DGGITQSPKYLFRKEGQNVTLSCEQNLNHDAMYWYRQDPGQGLRLIYYSQIVNDFQKGDIAEGYSVSREKKESFPLTVTSAQKNPTAFYLCASSIVRNTEAFFGQGTRLTVV.

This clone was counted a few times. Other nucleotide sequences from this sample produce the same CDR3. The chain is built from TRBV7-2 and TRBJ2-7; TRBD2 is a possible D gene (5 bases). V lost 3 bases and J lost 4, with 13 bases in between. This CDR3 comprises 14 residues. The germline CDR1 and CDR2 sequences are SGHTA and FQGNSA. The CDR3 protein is CASSFGTSGYEQYF. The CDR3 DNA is TGTGCCAGCAGCTTCGGAACTTCGGGGTACGAGCAGTACTTC.

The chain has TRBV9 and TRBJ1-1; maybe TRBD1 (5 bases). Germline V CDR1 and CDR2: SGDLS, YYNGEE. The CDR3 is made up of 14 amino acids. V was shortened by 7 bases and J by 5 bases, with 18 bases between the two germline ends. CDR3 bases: TGTGCCAGCTCTTGGGGGACTGAAGGTACTGAAGCTTTCTTT. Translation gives CASSWGTEGTEAFF.

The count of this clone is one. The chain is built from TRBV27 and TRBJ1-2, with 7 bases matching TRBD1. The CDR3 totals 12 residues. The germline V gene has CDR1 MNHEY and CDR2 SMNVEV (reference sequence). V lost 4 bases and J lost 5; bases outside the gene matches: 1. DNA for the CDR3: TGTGCCAGCAGTTCGACAGGGTATGGCTACACCTTC. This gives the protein CASSSTGYGYTF.

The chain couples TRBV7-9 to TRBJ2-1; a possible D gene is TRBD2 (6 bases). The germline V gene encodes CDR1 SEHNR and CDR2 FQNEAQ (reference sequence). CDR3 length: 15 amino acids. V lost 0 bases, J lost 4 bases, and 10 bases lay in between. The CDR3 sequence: CASSLAQRGYNEQFF. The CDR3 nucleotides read TGTGCCAGCAGCTTAGCCCAACGGGGGTACAATGAGCAGTTCTTC.

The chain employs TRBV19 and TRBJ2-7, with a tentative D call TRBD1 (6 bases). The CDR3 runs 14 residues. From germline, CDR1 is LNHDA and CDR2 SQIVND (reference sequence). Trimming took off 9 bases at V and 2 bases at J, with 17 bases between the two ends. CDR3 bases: TGTGCCAGCCGAGGGGGTGATCATACCTACGAGCAGTACTTC. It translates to CASRGGDHTYEQYF.

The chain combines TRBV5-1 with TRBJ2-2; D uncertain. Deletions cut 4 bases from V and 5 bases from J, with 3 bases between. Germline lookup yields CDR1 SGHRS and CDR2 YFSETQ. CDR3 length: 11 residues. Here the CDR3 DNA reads TGCGCCAGCAGCCAGACCGGGGAGCTGTTTTTT. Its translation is CASSQTGELFF.

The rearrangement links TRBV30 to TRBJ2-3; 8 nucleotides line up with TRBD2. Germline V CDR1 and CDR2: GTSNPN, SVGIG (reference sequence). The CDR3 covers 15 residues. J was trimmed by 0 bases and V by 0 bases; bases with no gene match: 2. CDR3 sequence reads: CAWSVLADSTDTQYF. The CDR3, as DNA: TGTGCCTGGAGTGTACTAGCGGACAGCACAGATACGCAGTATTTT.

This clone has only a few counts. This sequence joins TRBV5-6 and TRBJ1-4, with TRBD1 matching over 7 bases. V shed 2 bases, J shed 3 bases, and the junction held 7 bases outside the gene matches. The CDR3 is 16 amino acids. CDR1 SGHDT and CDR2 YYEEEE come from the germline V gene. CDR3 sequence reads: CASSFRTGHANEKLFF. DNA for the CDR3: TGTGCCAGCAGCTTCCGGACAGGCCATGCTAATGAAAAACTGTTTTTT.

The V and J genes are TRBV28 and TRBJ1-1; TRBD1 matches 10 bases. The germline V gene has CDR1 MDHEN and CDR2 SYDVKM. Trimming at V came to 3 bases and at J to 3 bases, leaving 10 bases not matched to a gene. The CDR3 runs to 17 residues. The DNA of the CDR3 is TGTGCCAGCAGTTTCCTTTGGGACAGGGGCCCAGACACTGAAGCTTTCTTT. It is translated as CASSFLWDRGPDTEAFF.